The clone carrying this TCR beta chain was picked up many times. These data are taken from a study of kidney transplant recipient with SARS-CoV-2 infection. TCRdb called the reads again in MiXCR, with one record for every CDR3 protein. The repertoire holds 200,000 to 300,000 distinct CDR3 sequences, around 28% seen once, with 6% to 8.5% in the top ten. Germline-derived CDR1 and CDR2 are MNHEY and SVGAGI. The CDR3 covers 13 residues. V was shortened by 6 bases and J by 6 bases, with 12 bases between the two germline ends. The gene calls are TRBV6-5 and TRBJ1-5, with a weak D call TRBD1 (5 bases). This clonotype was obtained from a male patient in his thirties who had COVID-19 and was a kidney transplant recipient. Some of the T cells might come from the graft donor. Specimen: a blood sample, collected at baseline and on approximately day 120 from a kidney transplant recipient. This chain's CDR3 is CASRGQAGQPQHF. The DNA of the CDR3 is TGTGCCAGCAGAGGACAAGCCGGTCAGCCCCAGCATTTT.